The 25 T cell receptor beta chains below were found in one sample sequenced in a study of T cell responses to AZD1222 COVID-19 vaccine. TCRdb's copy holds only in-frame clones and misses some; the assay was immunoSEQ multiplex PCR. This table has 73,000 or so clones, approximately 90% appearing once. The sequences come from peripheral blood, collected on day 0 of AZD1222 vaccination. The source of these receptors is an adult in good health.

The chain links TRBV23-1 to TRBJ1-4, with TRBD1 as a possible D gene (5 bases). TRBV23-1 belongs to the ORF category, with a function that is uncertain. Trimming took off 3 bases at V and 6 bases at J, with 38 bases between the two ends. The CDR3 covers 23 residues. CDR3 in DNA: TGCGCCAGCAGTCATTTGAGGGGCCAGGACACACGAACTACTAATGAACAAGATGAAAAACTGTTTTTT. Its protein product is CASSHLRGQDTRTTNEQDEKLFF.

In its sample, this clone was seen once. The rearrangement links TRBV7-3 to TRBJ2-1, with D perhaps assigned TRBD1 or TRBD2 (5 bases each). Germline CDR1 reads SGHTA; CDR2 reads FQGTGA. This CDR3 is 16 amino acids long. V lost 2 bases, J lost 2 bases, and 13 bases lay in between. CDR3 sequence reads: CASSLFGTGPYNEQFF. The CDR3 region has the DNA TGTGCCAGCAGCTTATTTGGGACGGGTCCCTACAATGAGCAGTTCTTC.

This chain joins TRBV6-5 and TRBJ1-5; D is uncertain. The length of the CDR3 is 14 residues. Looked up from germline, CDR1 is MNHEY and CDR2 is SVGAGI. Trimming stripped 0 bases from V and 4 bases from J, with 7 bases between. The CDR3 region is CASSYSPSNQPQHF. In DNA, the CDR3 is TGTGCCAGCAGTTACTCGCCCAGTAATCAGCCCCAGCATTTT.

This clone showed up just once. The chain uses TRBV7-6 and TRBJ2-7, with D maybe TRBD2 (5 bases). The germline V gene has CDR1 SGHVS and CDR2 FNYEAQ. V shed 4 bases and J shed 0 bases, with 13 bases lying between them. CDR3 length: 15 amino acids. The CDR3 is CASSSSRGVSYEQYF. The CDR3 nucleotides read TGTGCCAGCAGCTCATCTCGGGGAGTCTCCTACGAGCAGTACTTC.

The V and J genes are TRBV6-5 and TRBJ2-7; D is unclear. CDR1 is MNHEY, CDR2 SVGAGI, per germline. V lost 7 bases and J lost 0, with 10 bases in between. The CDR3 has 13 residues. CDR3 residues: CASTRTSSYEQYF. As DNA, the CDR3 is TGTGCCAGCACCAGAACGAGCTCCTACGAGCAGTACTTC.

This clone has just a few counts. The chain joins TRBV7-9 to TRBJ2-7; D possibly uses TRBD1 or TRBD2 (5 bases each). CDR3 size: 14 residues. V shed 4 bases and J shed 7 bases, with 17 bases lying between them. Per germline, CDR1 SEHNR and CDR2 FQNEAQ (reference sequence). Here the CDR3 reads CASSSDGALLEQYF. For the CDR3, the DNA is TGTGCCAGCAGCTCCGACGGGGCTCTCCTAGAGCAGTACTTC.

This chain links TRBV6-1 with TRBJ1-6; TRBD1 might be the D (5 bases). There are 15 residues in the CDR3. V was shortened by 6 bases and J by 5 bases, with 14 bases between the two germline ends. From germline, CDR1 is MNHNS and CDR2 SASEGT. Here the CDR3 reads CASSKFRENNSPLHF. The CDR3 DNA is TGTGCCAGCAGCAAATTCAGGGAAAATAATTCACCCCTCCACTTT.

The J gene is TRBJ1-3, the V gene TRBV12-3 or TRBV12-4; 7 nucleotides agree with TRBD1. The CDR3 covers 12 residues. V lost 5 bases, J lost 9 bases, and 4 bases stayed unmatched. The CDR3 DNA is TGTGCCAGCAGTAAGAGACAGGGCACCATATATTTT. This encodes CASSKRQGTIYF.

CDR3 region: CASSETVRGQETQYF. The CDR3 DNA is TGTGCCAGCAGTGAAACCGTACGGGGCCAAGAGACCCAGTACTTC. V and J are TRBV25-1 and TRBJ2-5; D is possibly TRBD2 (5 bases). The CDR3 is 15 amino acids. Trimming removed 2 bases at V and 1 base at J, with 11 bases between. CDR1 is MGHDK, CDR2 SYGVNS, per germline.

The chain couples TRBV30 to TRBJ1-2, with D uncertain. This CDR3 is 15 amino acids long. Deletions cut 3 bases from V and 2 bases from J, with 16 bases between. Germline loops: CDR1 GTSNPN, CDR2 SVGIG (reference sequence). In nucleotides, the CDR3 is TGTGCCTGGAGCGGCCCCCCGGCAGCAAACTATGGCTACACCTTC. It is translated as CAWSGPPAANYGYTF.

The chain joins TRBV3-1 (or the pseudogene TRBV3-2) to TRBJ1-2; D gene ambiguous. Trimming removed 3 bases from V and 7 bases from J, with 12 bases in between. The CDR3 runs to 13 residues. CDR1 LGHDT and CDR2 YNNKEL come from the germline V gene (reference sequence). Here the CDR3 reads CASSHLKAGGYTF. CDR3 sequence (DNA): TGTGCCAGCAGCCATCTTAAGGCTGGTGGCTACACCTTC.

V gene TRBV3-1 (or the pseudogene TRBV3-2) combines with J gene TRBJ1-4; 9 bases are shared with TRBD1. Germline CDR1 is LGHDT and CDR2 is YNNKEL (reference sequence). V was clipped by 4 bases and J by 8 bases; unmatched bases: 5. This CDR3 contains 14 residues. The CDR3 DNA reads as TGTGCCAGCAGCCCGGGACAGGGCAGCGAAAAACTGTTTTTT. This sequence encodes CASSPGQGSEKLFF.

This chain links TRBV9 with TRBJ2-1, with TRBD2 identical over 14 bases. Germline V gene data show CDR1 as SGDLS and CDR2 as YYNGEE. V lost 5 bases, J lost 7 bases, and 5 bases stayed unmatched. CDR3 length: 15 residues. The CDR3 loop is CASRPTSGGENEQFF. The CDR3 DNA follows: TGTGCCAGCAGACCGACTAGCGGGGGGGAAAATGAGCAGTTCTTC. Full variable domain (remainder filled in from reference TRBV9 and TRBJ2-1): DSGVTQTPKHLITATGQRVTLRCSPRSGDLSVYWYQQSLDQGLQFLIQYYNGEERAKGNILERFSAQQFPDLHSELNLSSLELGDSALYFCASRPTSGGENEQFFGPGTRLTVL.

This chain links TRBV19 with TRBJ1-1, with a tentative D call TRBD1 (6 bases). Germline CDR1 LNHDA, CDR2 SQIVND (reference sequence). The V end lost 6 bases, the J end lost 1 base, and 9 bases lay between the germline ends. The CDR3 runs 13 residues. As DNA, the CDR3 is TGTGCCAGTAGGGGGGCAGGGAACACTGAAGCTTTCTTT. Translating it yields CASRGAGNTEAFF.

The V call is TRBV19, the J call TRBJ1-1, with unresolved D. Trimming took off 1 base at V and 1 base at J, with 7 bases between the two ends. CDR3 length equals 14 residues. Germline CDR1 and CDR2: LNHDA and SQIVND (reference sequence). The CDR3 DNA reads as TGTGCCAGTAGTATAGTGGTGGGGAACACTGAAGCTTTCTTT. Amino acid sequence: CASSIVVGNTEAFF.

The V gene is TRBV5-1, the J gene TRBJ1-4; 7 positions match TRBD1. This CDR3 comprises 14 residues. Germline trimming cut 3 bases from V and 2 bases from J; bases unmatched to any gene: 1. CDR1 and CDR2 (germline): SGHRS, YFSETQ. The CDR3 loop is CASSSGGTNEKLFF. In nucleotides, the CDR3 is TGCGCCAGCAGCTCAGGGGGTACTAATGAAAAACTGTTTTTT.

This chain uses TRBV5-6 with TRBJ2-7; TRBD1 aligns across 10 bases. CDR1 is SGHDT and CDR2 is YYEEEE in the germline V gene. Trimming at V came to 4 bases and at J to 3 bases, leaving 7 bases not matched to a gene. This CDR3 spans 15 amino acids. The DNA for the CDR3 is TGTGCCAGCAGCCGCCCCGGGACAGGGGTCTACGAGCAGTACTTC. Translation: CASSRPGTGVYEQYF.

CDR3 region: CASSLRLAGVHEQFF. As DNA, the CDR3 is TGTGCCAGCAGCCTCAGGCTAGCGGGAGTGCATGAGCAGTTCTTC. The chain combines TRBV5-6 with TRBJ2-1, with 10 bases that match TRBD2. V was pared by 4 bases and J by 8 bases, with 9 bases of the junction left unmatched. The CDR3 is 15 amino acids. Looked up from germline, CDR1 is SGHDT and CDR2 is YYEEEE.

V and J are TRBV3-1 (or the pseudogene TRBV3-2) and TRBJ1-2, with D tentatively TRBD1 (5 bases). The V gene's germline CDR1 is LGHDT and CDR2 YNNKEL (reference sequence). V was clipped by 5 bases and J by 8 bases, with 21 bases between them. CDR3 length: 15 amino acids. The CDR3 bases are TGTGCCAGCAGCTTAAAAGGACCGCTGGGGGAGGGCTACACCTTC. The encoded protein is CASSLKGPLGEGYTF.

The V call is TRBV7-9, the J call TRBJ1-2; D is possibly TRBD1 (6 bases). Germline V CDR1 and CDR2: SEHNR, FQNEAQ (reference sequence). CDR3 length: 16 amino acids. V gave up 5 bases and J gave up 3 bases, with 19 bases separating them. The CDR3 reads CASSPRAGVMYYGYTF. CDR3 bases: TGTGCCAGCAGCCCTAGGGCAGGGGTAATGTACTATGGCTACACCTTC.

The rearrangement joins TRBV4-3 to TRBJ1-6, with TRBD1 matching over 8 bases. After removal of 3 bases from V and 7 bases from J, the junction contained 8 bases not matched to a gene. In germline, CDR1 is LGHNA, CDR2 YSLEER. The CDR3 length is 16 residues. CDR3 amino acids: CASSQLLGQGNSPLHF. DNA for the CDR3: TGCGCCAGCAGCCAGCTGCTCGGACAGGGAAATTCACCCCTCCACTTT.

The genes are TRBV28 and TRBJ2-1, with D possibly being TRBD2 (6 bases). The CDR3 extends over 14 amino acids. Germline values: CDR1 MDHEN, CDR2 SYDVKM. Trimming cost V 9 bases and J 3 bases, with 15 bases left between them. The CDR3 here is CARNGGPLYNEQFF. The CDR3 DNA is TGTGCCAGGAACGGGGGACCTCTCTACAATGAGCAGTTCTTC.

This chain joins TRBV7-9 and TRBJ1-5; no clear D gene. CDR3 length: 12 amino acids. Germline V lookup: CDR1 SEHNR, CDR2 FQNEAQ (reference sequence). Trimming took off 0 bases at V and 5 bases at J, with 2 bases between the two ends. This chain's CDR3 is CASSLADQPQHF. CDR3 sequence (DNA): TGTGCCAGCAGCTTAGCGGATCAGCCCCAGCATTTT. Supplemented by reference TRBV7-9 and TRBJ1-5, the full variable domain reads DTGVSQNPRHKITKRGQNVTFRCDPISEHNRLYWYRQTLGQGPEFLTYFQNEAQLEKSRLLSDRFSAERPKGSFSTLEIQRTEQGDSAMYLCASSLADQPQHFGDGTRLSIL.

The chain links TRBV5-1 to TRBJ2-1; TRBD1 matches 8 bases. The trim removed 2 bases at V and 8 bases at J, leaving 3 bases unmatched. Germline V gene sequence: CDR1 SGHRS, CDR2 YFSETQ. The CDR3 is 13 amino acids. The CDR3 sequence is CASSFDRGDEQFF. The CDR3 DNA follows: TGCGCCAGCAGCTTCGACAGGGGCGATGAGCAGTTCTTC.

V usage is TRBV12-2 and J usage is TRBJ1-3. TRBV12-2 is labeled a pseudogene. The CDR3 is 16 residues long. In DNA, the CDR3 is TGTGCAAGTCGCTTACCAACGAGGGATCGGGGAAACACCATATATTTT. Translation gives CASRLPTRDRGNTIYF.